The following is a TCR beta chain sequence with its context. The data were taken from a study of blood T cell repertoires in COVID-19. Sequencing was performed with immunoSEQ multiplex PCR; in TCRdb, only in-frame clones are kept and a portion is missing. The profile covers under 200,000 clones, with over 80% appearing a single time and roughly 13% taken by the ten largest. Germline CDR1 MGHRA, CDR2 YSYEKL. The CDR3 consists of 16 residues. V shed 1 base, J shed 4 bases, and the junction held 3 bases outside the gene matches. Input material: PBMCs or T cells enriched from blood (not recorded which). This chain uses TRBV4-1 with TRBJ2-1; 11 bases agree with TRBD2. The TCR comes from a woman aged 55 to 70 who had recovered from COVID-19. CDR3 amino acids: CASSQALAGGYNEQFF. In DNA form, the CDR3 reads TGCGCCAGCAGCCAAGCGCTAGCGGGGGGATACAATGAGCAGTTCTTC.